The entry below describes one TCR beta chain. CDR3 length: 14 amino acids. The V end lost 2 bases, the J end lost 0 bases, and 7 bases lay between the germline ends. In germline, CDR1 is SGHAT, CDR2 FQNNGV. This specimen comes from a study of blood T cell repertoires in COVID-19. At the level of the study: Samples of COVID-19 (acute and convalescent) were obtained from the United States, Italy and Spain. Nucleic acid was either cDNA or gDNA, and it came from T cells, B-cell-depleted T cells, or PBMCs.

In the original workflow: It was from reference gene primer amplification that nucleated cell counts were estimated. Libraries were prepared by immunoSEQ multiplex PCR; TCRdb keeps only in-frame clonotypes and omits some of them. D and trimming come from the DNA, and the V and J calls and clone size come from that table. The sample lists under 200,000 clones; 84% were seen once. The clonotype was recovered from a man between 18 and 35 years old with active or convalescent COVID-19. The chain has TRBV11-2 and TRBJ1-2; D unresolved. Sequenced: peripheral blood. CDR3 amino acids: CASSLPLPNYGYTF. CDR3 DNA: TGTGCCAGCAGCTTACCCCTCCCTAACTATGGCTACACCTTC.